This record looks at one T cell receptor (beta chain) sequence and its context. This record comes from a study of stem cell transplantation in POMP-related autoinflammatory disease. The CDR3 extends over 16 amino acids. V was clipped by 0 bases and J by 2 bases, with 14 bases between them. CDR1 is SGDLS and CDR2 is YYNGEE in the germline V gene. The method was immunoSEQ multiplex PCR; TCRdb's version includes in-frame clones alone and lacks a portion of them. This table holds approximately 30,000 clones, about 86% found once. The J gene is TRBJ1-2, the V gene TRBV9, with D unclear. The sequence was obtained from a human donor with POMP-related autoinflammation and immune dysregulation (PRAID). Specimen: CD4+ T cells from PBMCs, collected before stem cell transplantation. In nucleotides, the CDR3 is TGTGCCAGCAGCGTAGGGATTGGGATTCAAAACTATGGCTACACCTTC. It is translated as CASSVGIGIQNYGYTF. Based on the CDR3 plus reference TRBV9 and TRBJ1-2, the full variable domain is DSGVTQTPKHLITATGQRVTLRCSPRSGDLSVYWYQQSLDQGLQFLIQYYNGEERAKGNILERFSAQQFPDLHSELNLSSLELGDSALYFCASSVGIGIQNYGYTFGSGTRLTVV.